Presented here are 29 T cell receptor beta chains from one specimen sequenced in a study of cytomegalovirus exposure and HLA in healthy donors. PCR amplification relied on 60 Vbeta primers (plus 13 Jbeta primers). TCRdb's copy holds only in-frame clones and misses some; the assay was immunoSEQ multiplex PCR. The sample holds over 150,000 clones, 77% seen once. Sequencing was done on a sample of PBMCs. The receptors come from a middle-aged woman in good health and CMV-seropositive.

This sequence joins TRBV2 and TRBJ2-7; no definite D call. The CDR3 has 11 residues. Trimming removed 8 bases from V and 0 bases from J, with 5 bases in between. The germline V gene encodes CDR1 SNHLY and CDR2 FYNNEI. CDR3 in amino acids: CASAYSYEQYF. The CDR3 DNA follows: TGTGCCAGCGCCTACTCCTACGAGCAGTACTTC.

The V and J genes are TRBV4-3 and TRBJ2-7; 7 positions agree with TRBD2. There are 16 residues in the CDR3. Germline loops: CDR1 LGHNA, CDR2 YSLEER. Trimming cost V 0 bases and J 2 bases; bases outside gene matches: 7. This CDR3 is CASSQDGPGGTYEQYF. CDR3 sequence (DNA): TGCGCCAGCAGCCAAGATGGCCCCGGGGGGACCTACGAGCAGTACTTC.

The CDR3 loop is CASSHLDSLNTEAFF. CDR3 nucleotides: TGCGCCAGCAGCCACCTAGACAGCCTGAACACTGAAGCTTTCTTT. The genes are TRBV4-3 and TRBJ1-1; D may be TRBD1 (5 bases). The V gene lost 3 bases and the J gene lost 0 bases, with 11 bases spanning the gap. CDR1 is LGHNA, CDR2 YSLEER, per germline. This CDR3 has 15 amino acids.

The rearrangement joins TRBV7-9 to TRBJ2-2; perhaps TRBD2 as D (6 bases). Germline CDR1 reads SEHNR; CDR2 reads FQNEAQ (reference sequence). Trimming pared 5 bases from V and 4 bases from J, leaving 11 bases between. There are 14 residues in the CDR3. The CDR3, as DNA: TGTGCCAGCAGCATCGGGACTCCCACCGGGGAGCTGTTTTTT. Amino acids: CASSIGTPTGELFF.

V and J are TRBV25-1 and TRBJ1-1; TRBD1 matches 7 bases. Losses at the gene ends were 5 bases for V and 11 bases for J; bases not matched to a gene: 11. Germline CDR1 and CDR2: MGHDK and SYGVNS. CDR3 length equals 13 residues. The CDR3 DNA sequence: TGTGCCAGCAGTTTAGCGGACAGGATGGAGGCTTTCTTT. Translating it yields CASSLADRMEAFF.

Only one count was recorded for this clone. This sequence joins TRBV7-2 and TRBJ2-1; 11 nucleotides match TRBD2. Germline V gene data show CDR1 as SGHTA and CDR2 as FQGNSA. This CDR3 has 15 amino acids. V shed 5 bases and J 9 bases; nucleotides not matched to a gene: 9. The CDR3 is CASSPGLAGGSEQFF. CDR3 nucleotide sequence: TGTGCCAGCAGCCCGGGGCTAGCGGGAGGCTCTGAGCAGTTCTTC.

The chain has TRBV6-5 and TRBJ1-4, with TRBD1 as a possible D gene (6 bases). Germline V gene sequence: CDR1 MNHEY, CDR2 SVGAGI. The V and J ends lost 0 bases and 0 bases respectively, with 8 bases between them. The CDR3 runs to 16 residues. As DNA, the CDR3 is TGTGCCAGCAGTTACTCGTGGGGGCCAACTAATGAAAAACTGTTTTTT. This sequence encodes CASSYSWGPTNEKLFF.

The chain couples TRBV11-2 to TRBJ2-7; perhaps TRBD2 as D (6 bases). CDR3 length: 18 residues. Trimming left V 4 bases short and J 5 bases short, with 27 bases between. Per the germline V gene, CDR1 is SGHAT and CDR2 is FQNNGV. The CDR3 is CASSYLLYQCGKRNEQYF. The CDR3 bases are TGTGCCAGCAGCTACCTCTTGTATCAATGCGGGAAGCGAAACGAGCAGTACTTC.

This clone occurred once. This chain links TRBV4-3 with TRBJ1-2, with D hard to call. Per germline, CDR1 LGHNA and CDR2 YSLEER. V lost 1 base and J lost 8, with 11 bases in between. The CDR3 spans 13 residues. CDR3 DNA sequence: TGCGCCAGCAGCCAAGGGTATGACTGGGGCTACACCTTC. Protein: CASSQGYDWGYTF.

V usage is TRBV19 and J usage is TRBJ1-5; D call uncertain. The CDR3 runs 15 residues. The germline CDR1 and CDR2 sequences are LNHDA and SQIVND (reference sequence). V shed 4 bases and J shed 6 bases, with 16 bases lying between them. CDR3 in amino acids: CASSKGGSVGQPQHF. DNA for the CDR3: TGTGCCAGTAGTAAGGGAGGGTCTGTAGGTCAGCCCCAGCATTTT.

The DNA for the CDR3 is TGTGCCAGCAGCGTAGGTGACGGAGACTACACCTTC. It specifies CASSVGDGDYTF. V gene TRBV9 combines with J gene TRBJ1-2; D unresolved. V lost 0 bases and J 10 bases, leaving 10 bases between the germline ends. Germline assignment: CDR1 SGDLS and CDR2 YYNGEE. The CDR3 is made up of 12 amino acids.

This clone was observed a few times. The chain combines TRBV4-3 with TRBJ2-3; the match to TRBD2 covers 7 bases. The length of the CDR3 is 17 residues. Germline-derived CDR1 and CDR2 are LGHNA and YSLEER. Trimming removed 0 bases from V and 6 bases from J; junction bases left unmatched: 12. CDR3: CASSQDRAGVTWDTQYF. The DNA of the CDR3 is TGCGCCAGCAGCCAAGATAGGGCGGGGGTAACATGGGATACGCAGTATTTT.

The V call is TRBV7-2, the J call TRBJ2-5; TRBD1 might be the D (6 bases). The CDR3 spans 14 residues. CDR1 is SGHTA, CDR2 FQGNSA, per germline. V lost 5 bases to trimming and J lost 1 base, with 11 bases between them. DNA of the CDR3: TGTGCCAGCAGCCCCCAGGGGAGCCAAGAGACCCAGTACTTC. Protein product: CASSPQGSQETQYF.

In its sample, this clone was seen a few times. The chain recombines TRBV6-6 with TRBJ2-7, with a tentative D call TRBD2 (5 bases). Germline-derived CDR1 and CDR2 are MNHNY and SVGAGI (reference sequence). The CDR3 totals 12 residues. Between the trimmed V and J ends, which lost 5 bases and 12 bases, there was a span of 17 bases. In DNA form, the CDR3 reads TGTGCCAGCAGTCAAGTGTTAGGACTGGTGTACTTC. Its translation is CASSQVLGLVYF.

In its sample, this clone was seen once. V and J are TRBV6-6 and TRBJ1-1; 8 bases match TRBD1. The CDR3 has 13 residues. J was trimmed by 4 bases and V by 7 bases; bases with no gene match: 5. Germline V gene data show CDR1 as MNHNY and CDR2 as SVGAGI (reference sequence). The CDR3 region has the DNA TGTGCCAGCAAGACAGGGGAGAGCACTGAAGCTTTCTTT. The encoded protein is CASKTGESTEAFF.

This clone was seen a few times. V gene TRBV6-6 combines with J gene TRBJ2-2; 8 nucleotides agree with TRBD1. Trimming removed 7 bases from V and 6 bases from J; junction bases left unmatched: 13. The V gene's germline CDR1 is MNHNY and CDR2 SVGAGI (reference sequence). The CDR3 runs 16 residues. The CDR3 spells CASTSEGQGVAGELFF. The CDR3 DNA sequence: TGTGCCAGCACCTCGGAAGGACAGGGAGTAGCCGGGGAGCTGTTTTTT.

The gene calls are TRBV7-2 and TRBJ2-3; 11 bases line up with TRBD2. This CDR3 contains 17 residues. CDR1 and CDR2 from the germline V gene are SGHTA and FQGNSA. Germline trimming cut 4 bases from V and 0 bases from J; bases unmatched to any gene: 6. Here the CDR3 reads CASSYRGLAGSTDTQYF. The CDR3 nucleotides are TGTGCCAGCAGCTACAGAGGACTAGCGGGTAGCACAGATACGCAGTATTTT.

The rearrangement joins TRBV7-8 to TRBJ2-3, with 8 bases fitting TRBD1. CDR1 is SGHVS, CDR2 FQNEAQ, per germline. Trimming removed 3 bases from V and 0 bases from J; junction bases left unmatched: 2. This CDR3 is 15 amino acids long. In DNA, the CDR3 is TGTGCCAGCAGCTTTGGGACAGGTAGCACAGATACGCAGTATTTT. It translates to CASSFGTGSTDTQYF.

This clone was counted between two and nine times. The rearrangement joins TRBV5-1 to TRBJ2-2; TRBD1 matches at 9 bases. J was trimmed by 5 bases and V by 0 bases; bases with no gene match: 5. The germline gives CDR1 SGHRS, CDR2 YFSETQ. This CDR3 is built from 16 residues. The CDR3, as DNA: TGCGCCAGCAGCTTGGCTGGGACAGGGAGGACCGGGGAGCTGTTTTTT. Translated, it gives CASSLAGTGRTGELFF. The complete variable domain, with remaining parts taken from reference TRBV5-1 and TRBJ2-2, reads KAGVTQTPRYLIKTRGQQVTLSCSPISGHRSVSWYQQTPGQGLQFLFEYFSETQRNKGNFPGRFSGRQFSNSRSEMNVSTLELGDSALYLCASSLAGTGRTGELFFGEGSRLTVL.

V and J are TRBV28 and TRBJ1-2; D may be TRBD1 (5 bases). Germline CDR1 MDHEN, CDR2 SYDVKM. Trimming removed 2 bases at V and 9 bases at J, with 13 bases between. CDR3 length: 13 residues. The CDR3 DNA follows: TGTGCCAGCAGTTTACAGGGTTTTGGGAGCTACACCTTC. Translated: CASSLQGFGSYTF.

V gene TRBV11-3 combines with J gene TRBJ2-7, with 11 bases lining up with TRBD1. The ends lost 6 bases at V and 1 base at J; junction bases unmatched: 5. The germline CDR1 and CDR2 sequences are SGHNT and YENEEA. The CDR3 runs 15 residues. The CDR3 DNA is TGTGCCAGCAGATCCGGGACAGGGGGTTCCTACGAGCAGTACTTC. This encodes CASRSGTGGSYEQYF. Looking up the rest from reference TRBV11-3 and TRBJ2-7 gives the full variable domain: EAGVVQSPRYKIIEKKQPVAFWCNPISGHNTLYWYLQNLGQGPELLIRYENEEAVDDSQLPKDRFSAERLKGVDSTLKIQPAELGDSAVYLCASRSGTGGSYEQYFGPGTRLTVT.

V and J are TRBV15 and TRBJ2-7; TRBD1 matches 9 bases. CDR3 size: 17 residues. Germline values: CDR1 LNHNV, CDR2 YYDKDF (reference sequence). The J segment lost 0 bases and the V segment lost 0 bases, leaving 6 bases of the junction unmatched. CDR3: CATSRDHGTGSSYEQYF. For the CDR3, the DNA is TGTGCCACCAGCAGAGATCACGGGACAGGGAGCTCCTACGAGCAGTACTTC. Full variable domain (remainder filled in from reference TRBV15 and TRBJ2-7): DAMVIQNPRYQVTQFGKPVTLSCSQTLNHNVMYWYQQKSSQAPKLLFHYYDKDFNNEADTPDNFQSRRPNTSFCFLDIRSPGLGDTAMYLCATSRDHGTGSSYEQYFGPGTRLTVT.

V usage is TRBV6-5 and J usage is TRBJ1-5; maybe TRBD1 (6 bases). Germline V gene sequence: CDR1 MNHEY, CDR2 SVGAGI. The CDR3 contains 14 residues. V was shortened by 10 bases and J by 3 bases, with 16 bases between the two germline ends. CDR3 residues: CATRGGFDNQPQHF. The CDR3 bases are TGTGCCACTAGGGGGGGTTTTGACAATCAGCCCCAGCATTTT.

This clone came up a few times. J is TRBJ1-4 and V is TRBV9, with TRBD1 as a possible D gene (5 bases). This CDR3 contains 15 residues. Per the germline V gene, CDR1 is SGDLS and CDR2 is YYNGEE. Trimming left V 4 bases short and J 2 bases short, with 12 bases between. The CDR3 region is CASSIFGGTNEKLFF. The CDR3 nucleotides are TGTGCCAGCAGCATCTTCGGGGGTACTAATGAAAAACTGTTTTTT. Drawing the rest from reference TRBV9 and TRBJ1-4, the complete variable domain is DSGVTQTPKHLITATGQRVTLRCSPRSGDLSVYWYQQSLDQGLQFLIQYYNGEERAKGNILERFSAQQFPDLHSELNLSSLELGDSALYFCASSIFGGTNEKLFFGSGTQLSVL.

In the case of this clone: This sample also contains other DNA sequences that code for the same CDR3. The chain recombines TRBV4-1 with TRBJ1-2; perhaps TRBD1 as D (6 bases). The CDR3 has 15 amino acids. V lost 4 bases to trimming and J lost 0 bases, with 12 bases between them. Per germline, CDR1 MGHRA and CDR2 YSYEKL. The CDR3 reads CASSLQGPPNYGYTF. DNA of the CDR3: TGCGCCAGCAGCCTCCAGGGGCCACCTAACTATGGCTACACCTTC.

The V gene is TRBV10-3, the J gene TRBJ2-7; D uncertain. V lost 3 bases and J lost 4, with 7 bases in between. CDR3 length: 12 amino acids. Germline CDR1 reads ENHRY; CDR2 reads SYGVKD. CDR3 DNA: TGTGCCATCAGTGATCGAGGTTACGAGCAGTACTTC. Amino acid sequence: CAISDRGYEQYF.

The gene calls are TRBV6-5 and TRBJ1-1; TRBD1 agrees at 9 bases. V gave up 6 bases and J gave up 8 bases; unmatched junction bases: 7. Germline lookup yields CDR1 MNHEY and CDR2 SVGAGI. This CDR3 contains 13 residues. CDR3 sequence: CASRKTGGLEAFF. In DNA form, the CDR3 reads TGTGCCAGCAGGAAAACAGGGGGCTTGGAAGCTTTCTTT.

This rearrangement joins TRBV7-2 to TRBJ2-5; 8 positions agree with TRBD1. The CDR3 has 17 amino acids. Germline V gene data show CDR1 as SGHTA and CDR2 as FQGNSA. J gave up 4 bases and V 2 bases, and 12 bases lay outside the gene matches. The chain's CDR3 is CASSLNGQGAKGETQYF. DNA for the CDR3: TGTGCCAGCAGCTTAAACGGACAGGGTGCGAAGGGAGAGACCCAGTACTTC.

The chain has TRBV19 and TRBJ2-1; D not resolved. V lost 2 bases to trimming and J lost 4 bases, with 6 bases between them. The germline gives CDR1 LNHDA, CDR2 SQIVND (reference sequence). The CDR3 consists of 13 residues. The CDR3 region is CASSIRRYNEQFF. The CDR3 DNA sequence: TGTGCCAGTAGTATACGGCGGTACAATGAGCAGTTCTTC.